One and the same sample provided the 30 T cell receptor beta chains below, sequenced in a study of blood T cell repertoires in COVID-19. Only in-frame clones appear in the TCRdb table, and some are missing; sequencing was by immunoSEQ multiplex PCR. This table holds around 400,000 clones, roughly 86% found once. The sample consisted of peripheral blood. The receptor set was obtained from a woman aged 25-40 years with COVID-19, enrolled during active disease.

There are a few counts of this clone. The chain joins TRBV27 to TRBJ1-6, with D unresolved. This CDR3 has 14 residues. Germline V CDR1 and CDR2: MNHEY, SMNVEV (reference sequence). Between the trimmed V and J ends, which lost 3 bases and 10 bases, there was a span of 13 bases. The CDR3 loop reads CASSLEGFISPLHF. The CDR3 nucleotides read TGTGCCAGCAGTTTGGAGGGATTCATATCACCCCTCCACTTT.

This chain connects TRBV9 to TRBJ2-2, with TRBD2 identical over 14 bases. The CDR3 is made up of 16 amino acids. Germline loops: CDR1 SGDLS, CDR2 YYNGEE. After removal of 2 bases from V and 6 bases from J, the junction contained 3 bases not matched to a gene. CDR3 region: CASSVLTSGRAGELFF. CDR3 nucleotides: TGTGCCAGCAGCGTCCTGACTAGCGGGAGGGCCGGGGAGCTGTTTTTT.

The chain carries TRBV4-1 and TRBJ1-5; D remains unclear. CDR1 is MGHRA, CDR2 YSYEKL, per germline. The CDR3 spans 15 residues. Trimming cost V 3 bases and J 3 bases, with 12 bases left between them. The CDR3 region has the DNA TGCGCCAGCAGCCATAGACAATCTAACAATCAGCCCCAGCATTTT. This codes for CASSHRQSNNQPQHF.

The rearrangement uses TRBV19 and TRBJ2-7; possibly TRBD1 for D (9 bases). The V gene lost 6 bases and the J gene lost 5 bases, with 17 bases spanning the gap. Germline CDR1 reads LNHDA; CDR2 reads SQIVND (reference sequence). This CDR3 is built from 14 residues. The CDR3 reads CASSGGDREHEQYF. CDR3 coding DNA: TGTGCCAGTAGCGGGGGGGACAGGGAGCACGAGCAGTACTTC. Based on the CDR3 plus reference TRBV19 and TRBJ2-7, the full variable domain is DGGITQSPKYLFRKEGQNVTLSCEQNLNHDAMYWYRQDPGQGLRLIYYSQIVNDFQKGDIAEGYSVSREKKESFPLTVTSAQKNPTAFYLCASSGGDREHEQYFGPGTRLTVT.

The chain uses TRBV19 and TRBJ1-6; perhaps TRBD1 as D (5 bases). CDR1 is LNHDA, CDR2 SQIVND, per germline (reference sequence). V lost 7 bases and J 0 bases, leaving 10 bases between the germline ends. The CDR3 has 15 amino acids. CDR3: CASTGRSSYNSPLHF. CDR3 sequence (DNA): TGTGCCAGTACAGGGCGGAGCTCCTATAATTCACCCCTCCACTTT.

The J gene is TRBJ1-2, the V gene TRBV6-5; no reliable D call. V was pared by 5 bases and J by 5 bases, with 9 bases between. Germline V gives CDR1 MNHEY, CDR2 SVGAGI. The CDR3 has 12 residues. CDR3 DNA: TGTGCCAGCAGTCTTTCGGGTTATGGCTACACCTTC. It codes for CASSLSGYGYTF.

This chain connects TRBV9 to TRBJ1-3; D is unclear. The V gene's germline CDR1 is SGDLS and CDR2 YYNGEE. This CDR3 has 15 amino acids. Trimming removed 3 bases at V and 0 bases at J, with 10 bases between. The CDR3 region has the DNA TGTGCCAGCAGCGCCAGCGAGGTCTCTGGAAACACCATATATTTT. Its translation is CASSASEVSGNTIYF.

This clone was detected only once. The chain combines TRBV28 with TRBJ2-1; D is perhaps TRBD2 (6 bases). Germline V lookup: CDR1 MDHEN, CDR2 SYDVKM. The CDR3 consists of 16 residues. V was clipped by 6 bases and J by 0 bases, with 15 bases between them. The CDR3 is CASSPTAGLSYNEQFF. The CDR3 DNA is TGTGCCAGCAGCCCAACCGCGGGACTCTCCTACAATGAGCAGTTCTTC.

The rearrangement links TRBV28 to TRBJ1-1; D might be TRBD1 (5 bases). This CDR3 comprises 13 residues. Germline CDR1 and CDR2: MDHEN and SYDVKM. Trimming pared 6 bases from V and 3 bases from J, leaving 11 bases between. As DNA, the CDR3 is TGTGCCAGCAGCCGCGGGGGGGACACTGAAGCTTTCTTT. Translation: CASSRGGDTEAFF.

This chain connects TRBV27 to TRBJ2-7; D possibly corresponds to TRBD1 (6 bases). CDR1 is MNHEY, CDR2 SMNVEV, per germline (reference sequence). V lost 6 bases and J lost 4, with 13 bases in between. The CDR3 is 13 amino acids. In DNA, the CDR3 is TGTGCCAGCAGACAGGGAGTTGGGTACGAGCAGTACTTC. Protein product: CASRQGVGYEQYF.

This clone turned up a few times. DNA of the CDR3: TGTGCCAGCAGCTTATTGGCTAGCGGGACGAACACCGGGGAGCTGTTTTTT. Translated: CASSLLASGTNTGELFF. J is TRBJ2-2 and V is TRBV7-9; 9 bases fit TRBD2. J was trimmed by 0 bases and V by 2 bases; bases with no gene match: 4. CDR1 SEHNR and CDR2 FQNEAQ come from the germline V gene (reference sequence). The CDR3 has 17 amino acids.

This chain connects TRBV19 to TRBJ2-2, with 10 bases that match TRBD2. Losses at the gene ends were 3 bases for V and 0 bases for J; bases not matched to a gene: 1. This CDR3 has 16 residues. CDR1 and CDR2 from the germline V gene are LNHDA and SQIVND (reference sequence). CDR3 loop: CASSMLAGANTGELFF. The CDR3 coding sequence is TGTGCCAGTAGTATGCTAGCGGGAGCGAACACCGGGGAGCTGTTTTTT.

The V call is TRBV14, the J call TRBJ1-2, with D unclear. The ends were cut back, 0 bases at V and 2 bases at J, with 4 bases in the middle. Germline CDR1 reads SGHDN; CDR2 reads FVKESK. CDR3 length: 13 amino acids. The CDR3 DNA reads TGTGCCAGCAGCCAAGATCTCAACTATGGCTACACCTTC. Protein product: CASSQDLNYGYTF. Based on the CDR3 plus reference TRBV14 and TRBJ1-2, the full variable domain is EAGVTQFPSHSVIEKGQTVTLRCDPISGHDNLYWYRRVMGKEIKFLLHFVKESKQDESGMPNNRFLAERTGGTYSTLKVQPAELEDSGVYFCASSQDLNYGYTFGSGTRLTVV.

The chain recombines TRBV19 with TRBJ2-7, with a weak D call TRBD1 (5 bases). The CDR3 extends over 15 amino acids. Germline CDR1 reads LNHDA; CDR2 reads SQIVND (reference sequence). Deletions cut 4 bases from V and 2 bases from J, with 15 bases between. The CDR3 nucleotides read TGTGCCAGTAGTAGATACCCTCAGGGCGCCTACGAGCAGTACTTC. Translation gives CASSRYPQGAYEQYF. Using reference TRBV19 and TRBJ2-7 for the parts outside the CDR3, the full variable domain is DGGITQSPKYLFRKEGQNVTLSCEQNLNHDAMYWYRQDPGQGLRLIYYSQIVNDFQKGDIAEGYSVSREKKESFPLTVTSAQKNPTAFYLCASSRYPQGAYEQYFGPGTRLTVT.

This clone has only one observation. The chain is built from TRBV5-6 and TRBJ2-5; 10 nucleotides line up with TRBD1. The junction had 5 bases not matched to a gene; V was cut back by 2 bases and J by 1 base. CDR3 size: 16 residues. CDR1 SGHDT and CDR2 YYEEEE come from the germline V gene. This CDR3 reads CASSFKTGGFQETQYF. CDR3 coding DNA: TGTGCCAGCAGCTTTAAGACAGGGGGCTTCCAAGAGACCCAGTACTTC.

J is TRBJ1-1 and V is TRBV5-1; 8 bases fit TRBD1. This CDR3 spans 16 amino acids. Trimming removed 7 bases from V and 0 bases from J; junction bases left unmatched: 11. Germline V gene data show CDR1 as SGHRS and CDR2 as YFSETQ. DNA of the CDR3: TGCGCCAGCCAGAGACAGGGGTCATCTTTGAACACTGAAGCTTTCTTT. It yields the protein CASQRQGSSLNTEAFF.

Only one count was recorded for this clone. The J gene is TRBJ2-1, the V gene TRBV21-1; TRBD2 is taken as the D call from the table, unchecked against the DNA. TRBV21-1 is designated a pseudogene. The CDR3 sequence is 18 residues long. The CDR3 region is CASSKEPLVEDSYNEQFF. The CDR3 DNA sequence: TGTGCCAGCAGCAAAGAACCACTAGTTGAGGACTCCTACAATGAGCAGTTCTTC.

V and J are TRBV4-1 and TRBJ1-4, with 8 bases lining up with TRBD1. The CDR3 runs 15 residues. CDR1 and CDR2 (germline): MGHRA, YSYEKL. The V and J ends lost 3 bases and 7 bases, in that order; junction bases with no gene match: 7. The CDR3 loop is CASSQVGTGREKLFF. CDR3 nucleotides: TGCGCCAGCAGCCAGGTCGGGACAGGTCGTGAAAAACTGTTTTTT.

V gene TRBV4-3 combines with J gene TRBJ1-4; perhaps TRBD1 as D (5 bases). The CDR3 consists of 16 residues. CDR1 LGHNA and CDR2 YSLEER come from the germline V gene. V was pared by 4 bases and J by 7 bases, with 19 bases between. The CDR3 DNA follows: TGCGCCAGCAGCCGCCAAGATCAGGGCATTGGTGAAAAACTGTTTTTT. It translates to CASSRQDQGIGEKLFF.

This clone came up many times. The chain couples TRBV7-3 to TRBJ2-2; 8 nucleotides align to TRBD1. From germline, CDR1 is SGHTA and CDR2 FQGTGA. The CDR3 runs 15 residues. J was trimmed by 5 bases and V by 3 bases; bases with no gene match: 5. CDR3 nucleotide sequence: TGTGCCAGCAGCTTTTTTACAGGGGGTACCGGGGAGCTGTTTTTT. It specifies CASSFFTGGTGELFF.

V and J are TRBV4-1 and TRBJ2-7; the D gene is possibly TRBD2 (6 bases). The germline gives CDR1 MGHRA, CDR2 YSYEKL. The CDR3 extends over 17 amino acids. Trimming shortened V by 4 bases and J by 4 bases, and 23 bases separated the two germline ends. The CDR3 nucleotides read TGCGCCAGCAGCCGCAAGCCGTCGGAGGGCGGGTTGTACGAGCAGTACTTC. Encoded protein: CASSRKPSEGGLYEQYF.

The chain couples TRBV19 to TRBJ2-3; 10 positions match TRBD2. V lost 5 bases, J lost 6 bases, and 5 bases stayed unmatched. This CDR3 is built from 14 residues. Germline CDR1 LNHDA, CDR2 SQIVND (reference sequence). The CDR3 sequence is CASSVTSGTDTQYF. For the CDR3, the DNA is TGTGCCAGTAGTGTCACTAGCGGGACGGATACGCAGTATTTT.

The chain uses TRBV29-1 and TRBJ2-1, with 8 bases that match TRBD2. Germline V lookup: CDR1 SQVTM, CDR2 ANQGSEA. The CDR3 length is 17 residues. V lost 2 bases, J lost 7 bases, and 16 bases stayed unmatched. The CDR3 sequence is CSVENWLGTGGNNEQFF. The CDR3 coding sequence is TGCAGCGTTGAAAATTGGCTAGGAACGGGAGGGAATAATGAGCAGTTCTTC.

This chain links TRBV19 with TRBJ2-7; TRBD1 matches at 12 bases. Per germline, CDR1 LNHDA and CDR2 SQIVND (reference sequence). V trimming: 4 bases; J trimming: 5 bases; junction bases outside the gene matches: 6. The CDR3 is made up of 15 amino acids. CDR3 in DNA: TGTGCCAGTAGTAATATGGGACAGGGGGCCCACGAGCAGTACTTC. Translating it yields CASSNMGQGAHEQYF.

This clone was seen just once. The chain's CDR3 is CASSPGTSGGGTQYF. As DNA, the CDR3 is TGTGCCAGCAGCCCTGGGACTAGCGGGGGGGGGACCCAGTACTTC. The chain is built from TRBV28 and TRBJ2-5, with 16 bases identical to TRBD2. The CDR3 is 15 amino acids. Germline CDR1 MDHEN, CDR2 SYDVKM. V gave up 6 bases and J gave up 7 bases; unmatched junction bases: 5.

The chain combines TRBV6-5 with TRBJ2-1; perhaps TRBD2 as D (5 bases). This CDR3 is built from 16 residues. Germline values: CDR1 MNHEY, CDR2 SVGAGI. V was cut by 0 bases and J by 5 bases, with 14 bases left in between. The CDR3 protein is CASSYSSGKADNEQFF. The DNA of the CDR3 is TGTGCCAGCAGTTACTCTTCCGGGAAGGCGGACAATGAGCAGTTCTTC.

J is TRBJ2-7 and V is TRBV9, with a weak D call TRBD2 (5 bases). Germline V gives CDR1 SGDLS, CDR2 YYNGEE. The CDR3 contains 12 residues. V was pared by 4 bases and J by 5 bases, with 10 bases between. CDR3 in DNA: TGTGCCAGCAGCCCCAGCGGTGACGAGCAGTACTTC. As protein: CASSPSGDEQYF.

This clone showed up just a few times. The gene calls are TRBV27 and TRBJ1-5, with D maybe TRBD1 (5 bases). Germline V gives CDR1 MNHEY, CDR2 SMNVEV (reference sequence). The V and J ends lost 2 bases and 3 bases respectively, with 11 bases between them. The CDR3 sequence is 15 residues long. CDR3 sequence reads: CASSLLTGNNQPQHF. The DNA of the CDR3 is TGTGCCAGCAGTTTACTCACAGGAAACAATCAGCCCCAGCATTTT.

V and J are TRBV6-4 and TRBJ2-2, with a possible D match to TRBD1 (6 bases). V lost 0 bases and J 3 bases, leaving 11 bases between the germline ends. CDR3 size: 16 residues. Looked up from germline, CDR1 is MRHNA and CDR2 is SNTAGT. For the CDR3, the DNA is TGTGCCAGCAGTGACTCGGCCAGGGGAGACACCGGGGAGCTGTTTTTT. Its translation is CASSDSARGDTGELFF.

The chain uses TRBV18 and TRBJ2-1; D possibly corresponds to TRBD1 (5 bases). The CDR3 length is 16 residues. Germline V CDR1 and CDR2: KGHSH, LQKENI. V shed 0 bases and J shed 9 bases, with 18 bases lying between them. The CDR3 loop is CASSPPRVGLQGEQFF. As DNA, the CDR3 is TGTGCCAGCTCACCACCCCGGGTGGGGCTCCAAGGTGAGCAGTTCTTC.